The 15 T cell receptor beta chains listed next were all sequenced from one sample in a study of glioma-infiltrating T cells. TCR alpha and beta CDR3 regions were amplified from RNA using iRepertoire nested multiplex PCR. TCRdb itself ran the multiplex PCR reads through MiXCR, one entry per CDR3 protein. This table has about 110,000 distinct CDR3 sequences, approximately 26% appearing once. Specimen: glioma tissue, nonneoplastic brain tissue, or PBMCs (not recorded which). Source of these receptors: a human donor with low-grade glioma or glioblastoma, undergoing nonglioma brain surgery, or in good health (not recorded which).

This clonotype was counted ten times or more. The chain is built from TRBV4-3 and TRBJ2-7; the D gene is possibly TRBD1 (6 bases). Germline V gives CDR1 LGHNA, CDR2 YSLEER. Trimming cost V 0 bases and J 6 bases, with 9 bases left between them. The CDR3 runs to 13 residues. DNA for the CDR3: TGCGCCAGCAGCCAAGATCCCAGGGGCGAGCAGTACTTC. Protein sequence: CASSQDPRGEQYF.

This clonotype was recorded at least ten times. The chain links TRBV7-8 to TRBJ2-2; TRBD1 might be the D (5 bases). Germline CDR1 and CDR2: SGHVS and FQNEAQ. This CDR3 region has 14 residues. Trimming removed 7 bases from V and 6 bases from J, with 15 bases in between. The CDR3 region is CASIFKGLAGELFF. Here the CDR3 DNA reads TGTGCCAGCATATTCAAGGGGTTGGCCGGGGAGCTGTTTTTT.

CDR3 sequence reads: CASRNMNTEAFF. CDR3 bases: TGTGCCAGCAGGAATATGAACACTGAAGCTTTCTTT. This chain uses TRBV6-2 or TRBV6-3 with TRBJ1-1; D is unclear. The CDR3 totals 12 residues. The V end lost 6 bases, the J end lost 0 bases, and 5 bases lay between the germline ends. Germline CDR1 and CDR2: MNHEY and SVGEGT.

Note on this clonotype: This clone may be a read error of a much larger clone one base away. The chain carries TRBV14 and TRBJ1-1; 8 bases fit TRBD1. Germline assignment: CDR1 SGHDN and CDR2 FVKESK. CDR3 size: 12 residues. The CDR3 reads CASSPDRERALF. The CDR3 DNA is TGTGCCAGCAGCCCGGACAGGGAACGAGCTCTCTTT.

As regards this clonotype: The CDR3 carries no conserved terminal phenylalanine or tryptophan, so it likely arises from a read error. The DNA is omitted, as the CDR3 cannot be located on it reliably, and the CDR3 follows TCRdb's listing. The chain has TRBV20-1 and TRBJ1-2. 11 amino acids form the CDR3, both terminal residues included. Germline CDR1 DFQATT, CDR2 SNEGSKA (reference sequence). CDR3 sequence: CSAWTSTGYTC.

This clonotype was seen at least ten times. This chain joins TRBV4-2 and TRBJ2-1, with 12 nucleotides matching TRBD2. Trimming cost V 4 bases and J 4 bases; bases outside gene matches: 8. The germline V gene has CDR1 LGHNA and CDR2 YNFKEQ. The CDR3 covers 17 residues. CDR3 coding DNA: TGTGCCAGCAGCCTGGGACTAGCGGGTCGGTGGTACAATGAGCAGTTCTTC. Its translation: CASSLGLAGRWYNEQFF.

This clonotype was counted at least ten times. This sequence joins TRBV2 and TRBJ2-3; D is perhaps TRBD1 (6 bases). V was shortened by 6 bases and J by 4 bases, with 8 bases between the two germline ends. The CDR3 totals 12 residues. CDR1 SNHLY and CDR2 FYNNEI come from the germline V gene. CDR3 protein: CASREGADTQYF. As DNA, the CDR3 is TGTGCCAGCAGAGAGGGGGCAGATACGCAGTATTTT.

This clonotype occurred many times. The J gene is TRBJ1-5, the V gene TRBV5-4, with D possibly matching TRBD1 (5 bases). The length of the CDR3 is 16 residues. The V gene lost 0 bases and the J gene lost 1 base, with 11 bases spanning the gap. From germline, CDR1 is SGHNT and CDR2 YYREEE (reference sequence). CDR3 protein: CASSLDAGGSNQPQHF. The CDR3, as DNA: TGTGCCAGCAGCTTGGACGCGGGGGGAAGCAATCAGCCCCAGCATTTT.

Concerning this clonotype itself: A much larger clone lies one base from this, so it may be a read error. The V call is TRBV3-1, the J call TRBJ2-3; D perhaps matches TRBD2 (6 bases). The CDR3 totals 15 residues. Trimming removed 0 bases from V and 12 bases from J, with 19 bases in between. The V gene's germline CDR1 is LGHDT and CDR2 YNNKEL (reference sequence). This chain's CDR3 is CASSQDWGMTGVQYF. The CDR3 bases are TGTGCCAGCAGCCAAGATTGGGGGATGACGGGAGTCCAGTATTTT.

About this clonotype: Without the conserved terminal phenylalanine or tryptophan, this CDR3 likely stems from a read error. J is TRBJ1-1 and V is TRBV6-2 or TRBV6-3, with D perhaps TRBD1 (5 bases). In germline, CDR1 is MNHEY, CDR2 SVGEGT. Trimming left V 4 bases short and J 0 bases short, with 18 bases between. The CDR3 sequence is 17 residues long. CDR3 sequence: CASSSQWGSGLNTEAFL. For the CDR3, the DNA is TGTGCCAGCAGTTCACAGTGGGGGTCGGGCTTGAACACTGAAGCTTTCCTT.

This clonotype was recorded a few times. V and J are TRBV5-1 and TRBJ2-7; TRBD2 agrees at 12 bases. Germline V gene lookup returns CDR1 SGHRS and CDR2 YFSETQ. The CDR3 spans 15 residues. With V trimmed by 7 bases and J by 2 bases, 7 bases remained unmatched. CDR3 in DNA: TGCGCCAGCGGCCCTACTAGCGGGAGGCCCTACGAGCAGTACTTC. It encodes CASGPTSGRPYEQYF. Combining the CDR3 with reference TRBV5-1 and TRBJ2-7 gives the whole variable domain KAGVTQTPRYLIKTRGQQVTLSCSPISGHRSVSWYQQTPGQGLQFLFEYFSETQRNKGNFPGRFSGRQFSNSRSEMNVSTLELGDSALYLCASGPTSGRPYEQYFGPGTRLTVT.

This clonotype was detected ten times or more. The gene calls are TRBV6-5 and TRBJ2-3; no reliable D call. CDR1 and CDR2 (germline): MNHEY, SVGAGI. Deletions cut 2 bases from V and 4 bases from J, with 13 bases between. CDR3 length: 15 residues. CDR3 in DNA: TGTGCCAGCAGTTACCAGGTCTCTGTGGCAGATACGCAGTATTTT. It translates to CASSYQVSVADTQYF.

This clonotype was found many times. The chain couples TRBV4-1 to TRBJ1-1, with 7 nucleotides matching TRBD1. Germline loops: CDR1 MGHRA, CDR2 YSYEKL. The CDR3 loop spans 17 amino acids. V lost 4 bases and J lost 7; bases outside the gene matches: 18. In nucleotides, the CDR3 is TGCGCCAGCAGCCCCTTTCACACAGGGGCTCGTCCGCATGAAGCTTTCTTT. This gives the protein CASSPFHTGARPHEAFF.

This clonotype was picked up many times. The chain recombines TRBV14 with TRBJ2-1; 12 nucleotides align to TRBD2. The CDR3 has 15 amino acids. CDR1 is SGHDN and CDR2 is FVKESK in the germline V gene. V dropped 4 bases and J dropped 9; count of bases not matched to a gene: 7. The CDR3 protein is CASSRASGREGEQFF. In nucleotides, the CDR3 is TGTGCCAGCAGCCGGGCTAGCGGGAGGGAAGGTGAGCAGTTCTTC. The variable domain in full, completed from reference TRBV14 and TRBJ2-1, reads EAGVTQFPSHSVIEKGQTVTLRCDPISGHDNLYWYRRVMGKEIKFLLHFVKESKQDESGMPNNRFLAERTGGTYSTLKVQPAELEDSGVYFCASSRASGREGEQFFGPGTRLTVL.

This clonotype was seen a few times. The chain has TRBV7-9 and TRBJ2-7, with 7 positions matching TRBD2. CDR1 SEHNR and CDR2 FQNEAQ come from the germline V gene (reference sequence). J lost 3 bases, V lost 6 bases, and 14 bases had no gene match. The CDR3 is 16 residues long. The CDR3 spells CASRPGRGRASYEQYF. The CDR3, as DNA: TGTGCCAGCAGACCAGGCCGAGGGAGGGCCAGCTACGAGCAGTACTTC.